The text below deals with one TCR beta chain. CDR3 length: 16 amino acids. CDR1 is LNHDA, CDR2 SQIVND, per germline (reference sequence). Losses at the gene ends were 8 bases for V and 2 bases for J; bases not matched to a gene: 13. This entry comes from a study of cytomegalovirus exposure and HLA in healthy donors. Primers included in the PCR were 60 Vbeta and 13 Jbeta primers. TCRdb's table, derived via immunoSEQ multiplex PCR, lists solely in-frame clones and lacks some. The sample records approximately 170,000 clones, 70% to 80% being singletons. The sequence was collected from a female donor in good health and CMV-seronegative. The chain couples TRBV19 to TRBJ2-5; TRBD1 aligns across 8 bases. The sequencing input was PBMCs. CDR3 loop: CASGQITGGFQETQYF. DNA for the CDR3: TGTGCCAGTGGCCAGATCACAGGGGGATTTCAAGAGACCCAGTACTTC.